This TCR beta chain comes out of a study of T cell changes during pregnancy in multiple sclerosis (dated by TCRdb to between 2018 and 2021). Background for the entire study: Changes in the T cell repertoire over the course of pregnancy were examined in this study in women with multiple sclerosis.

Worth noting for this clone: What antigen it recognizes has not been identified. No base quality values were provided; no much bigger clone lies one nucleotide off.

Trimming accounts for 7 bases at V and 4 bases at J, while the number of junction bases matched to no gene is 10. The CDR3 runs 15 amino acids, cysteine and phenylalanine included. The sequence is cut down to CDR3 DNA, 45 bases in frame from base 1. The CDR1 and CDR2 encoded by the germline V gene are MGHRA and YSYEKL. The library relied on the immunoSEQ multiplex PCR assay. In its TCRdb copy, this immuneACCESS table keeps in-frame sequences only and misses some clones. Where compared with another copy, unresolved V genes explain less than half of these, and the others have no known cause. The sample contains approximately 58,000 clones, more than 90% of them found a single time. The top ten hold roughly 1.3% of the sample.

The chain links TRBV4-1 with TRBJ2-1; 7 bases in the middle match TRBD2. The receptor comes from a female donor with multiple sclerosis, enrolled in a pregnancy study. Here the sequenced sample was peripheral blood, taken in the second trimester of pregnancy. The CDR3 here reads CASTGGSGPYNEQFF. In nucleotides, the sequence is TGCGCCAGCACGGGCGGGAGCGGACCTTACAATGAGCAGTTCTTC.